Shown below are 30 T cell receptor beta chains from a single sample sequenced in a study of blood T cell repertoires in COVID-19. Using immunoSEQ multiplex PCR, the repertoire was profiled, and TCRdb retains in-frame clones only, with some absent. The sample comprises hundreds of thousands of clones, 85% to 90% of which are singletons, and roughly 4.2% rests with the top ten. The material sequenced was peripheral blood. Every receptor here comes from a man between 45 and 60 years old with acute or convalescent COVID-19.

This chain connects TRBV5-1 to TRBJ2-1; 8 bases agree with TRBD1. V gave up 7 bases and J gave up 1 base; unmatched junction bases: 4. Germline CDR1 SGHRS, CDR2 YFSETQ. This CDR3 region has 14 residues. CDR3 DNA: TGCGCCAGCGCTGGACAGGGTTCCTACAATGAGCAGTTCTTC. It yields the protein CASAGQGSYNEQFF.

The J gene is TRBJ1-6, the V gene TRBV11-2; unclear D gene. Trimming stripped 0 bases from V and 7 bases from J, with 4 bases between. The V gene's germline CDR1 is SGHAT and CDR2 FQNNGV. This CDR3 is 13 amino acids long. The CDR3 sequence is CASSLERNSPLHF. The CDR3 DNA reads TGTGCCAGCAGCTTAGAGCGAAATTCACCCCTCCACTTT.

The chain combines TRBV10-3 with TRBJ2-5, with TRBD1 matching 8 bases. CDR3 length: 17 residues. Trimming took 5 bases from V and 2 from J; bases not matched to a gene: 13. Germline CDR1 ENHRY, CDR2 SYGVKD. In DNA, the CDR3 is TGTGCCATCAGTACTACCGGGACAGGTCCTATGCAAGAGACCCAGTACTTC. It translates to CAISTTGTGPMQETQYF.

This chain uses TRBV5-6 with TRBJ2-5, with 8 bases that match TRBD1. Germline V CDR1 and CDR2: SGHDT, YYEEEE. Trimming cost V 0 bases and J 3 bases; bases outside gene matches: 1. CDR3 length: 14 amino acids. The CDR3 is CASSLVGQEETQYF. The CDR3 region has the DNA TGTGCCAGCAGCTTGGTGGGACAGGAAGAGACCCAGTACTTC.

This sequence joins TRBV9 and TRBJ1-2; 9 nucleotides line up with TRBD1. Germline lookup yields CDR1 SGDLS and CDR2 YYNGEE. V shed 0 bases and J 3 bases; nucleotides not matched to a gene: 12. This CDR3 comprises 18 residues. The CDR3 loop reads CASSVDLRGGQGDYGYTF. The CDR3 region has the DNA TGTGCCAGCAGCGTAGATTTGAGGGGGGGACAGGGCGACTATGGCTACACCTTC.

The chain uses TRBV7-9 and TRBJ1-5; D remains unclear. CDR1 is SEHNR, CDR2 FQNEAQ, per germline (reference sequence). V was clipped by 4 bases and J by 4 bases, with 8 bases between them. The CDR3 covers 13 residues. Here the CDR3 DNA reads TGTGCCAGCAGCTCCAGTATTAATCAGCCCCAGCATTTT. Encoded protein: CASSSSINQPQHF.

The chain has TRBV5-5 and TRBJ1-5; 8 nucleotides agree with TRBD1. Germline CDR1 and CDR2: SGHKS and YYEKEE (reference sequence). The CDR3 is 13 residues long. V shed 4 bases, J shed 9 bases, and the junction held 6 bases outside the gene matches. As DNA, the CDR3 is TGTGCCAGCAGCCCTGAACAGGGGGTGCCCCAGCATTTT. It yields the protein CASSPEQGVPQHF.

V and J are TRBV5-1 and TRBJ2-3, with 7 bases that match TRBD1. Germline lookup yields CDR1 SGHRS and CDR2 YFSETQ. V lost 1 base, J lost 2 bases, and 4 bases stayed unmatched. The CDR3 spans 15 residues. The CDR3 DNA follows: TGCGCCAGCAGCTTGCCCGGGACAGTCACAGATACGCAGTATTTT. Residues: CASSLPGTVTDTQYF.

The gene calls are TRBV5-4 and TRBJ2-5; 7 bases line up with TRBD2. The CDR3 totals 17 residues. Germline V gene sequence: CDR1 SGHNT, CDR2 YYREEE (reference sequence). The junction had 13 bases not matched to a gene; V was cut back by 0 bases and J by 5 bases. The CDR3, as DNA: TGTGCCAGCAGCTTGGACGTTGGAGCGGGGTCAAGGGAGACCCAGTACTTC. This encodes CASSLDVGAGSRETQYF. Using reference TRBV5-4 and TRBJ2-5 for the parts outside the CDR3, the full variable domain is ETGVTQSPTHLIKTRGQQVTLRCSSQSGHNTVSWYQQALGQGPQFIFQYYREEENGRGNFPPRFSGLQFPNYSSELNVNALELDDSALYLCASSLDVGAGSRETQYFGPGTRLLVL.

The chain joins TRBV15 to TRBJ1-5; no clear D gene. V lost 9 bases, J lost 3 bases, and 15 bases lay in between. The CDR3 runs 14 residues. Germline CDR1 is LNHNV and CDR2 is YYDKDF (reference sequence). The CDR3 here is CATQRGASNQPQHF. The CDR3 nucleotides are TGTGCCACTCAAAGAGGTGCGTCCAATCAGCCCCAGCATTTT.

The table lists this clone with a few counts. The chain carries TRBV18 and TRBJ1-1, with 7 bases matching TRBD1. V lost 3 bases and J lost 2; bases outside the gene matches: 9. Germline V gives CDR1 KGHSH, CDR2 LQKENI. The CDR3 has 16 residues. CDR3 bases: TGTGCCAGCTCACCGGACAGGCCTGTTTTTAACACTGAAGCTTTCTTT. Its protein is CASSPDRPVFNTEAFF.

The chain employs TRBV18 and TRBJ1-2, with a weak D call TRBD1 (6 bases). Trimming took off 2 bases at V and 5 bases at J, with 12 bases between the two ends. This CDR3 is built from 14 residues. Germline V gene lookup returns CDR1 KGHSH and CDR2 LQKENI. As DNA, the CDR3 is TGTGCCAGCTCACCAGCGGGGGCAGAATATGGCTACACCTTC. Translated: CASSPAGAEYGYTF.

This clone was observed a few times. The CDR3 DNA reads as TGCGCCAGCAGCTTCTTTGGGACAGGGTCCAATGAAAAACTGTTTTTT. This translates into CASSFFGTGSNEKLFF. The chain employs TRBV5-1 and TRBJ1-4; 9 bases are shared with TRBD1. CDR3 length: 16 residues. Trimming cost V 2 bases and J 5 bases; bases outside gene matches: 7. Germline CDR1 SGHRS, CDR2 YFSETQ.

Notes on this clone: Other DNA variants within this sample encode the same CDR3. The chain has TRBV5-1 and TRBJ1-2; 7 nucleotides agree with TRBD1. The CDR3 length is 13 residues. With V trimmed by 4 bases and J by 4 bases, 4 bases remained unmatched. The germline CDR1 and CDR2 sequences are SGHRS and YFSETQ. CDR3 in DNA: TGCGCCAGCAGCCCTCGACAGGGCTATGGCTACACCTTC. It translates to CASSPRQGYGYTF.

The V gene is TRBV11-2, the J gene TRBJ1-4, with D perhaps matching TRBD1 (6 bases). Germline CDR1 SGHAT, CDR2 FQNNGV. V lost 5 bases, J lost 0 bases, and 13 bases lay in between. The CDR3 covers 16 residues. For the CDR3, the DNA is TGTGCCAGCAGCAAAACAGAGGGGGCAACTAATGAAAAACTGTTTTTT. Translated: CASSKTEGATNEKLFF. The variable domain in full, with the rest retrieved from reference TRBV11-2 and TRBJ1-4, is EAGVAQSPRYKIIEKRQSVAFWCNPISGHATLYWYQQILGQGPKLLIQFQNNGVVDDSQLPKDRFSAERLKGVDSTLKIQPAKLEDSAVYLCASSKTEGATNEKLFFGSGTQLSVL.

The chain has TRBV4-2 and TRBJ2-7; 14 positions match TRBD2. Unmatched junction bases numbered 12, after V lost 4 bases and J lost 10 bases. In germline, CDR1 is LGHNA, CDR2 YNFKEQ. The CDR3 is made up of 16 amino acids. The chain's CDR3 is CASSRVSGTSGGEQYF. CDR3 sequence (DNA): TGTGCCAGCAGCCGCGTCTCCGGGACTAGCGGGGGAGAACAGTACTTC.

The rearrangement uses TRBV6-5 and TRBJ1-2; no reliable D call. Trimming removed 0 bases at V and 4 bases at J, with 12 bases between. The CDR3 contains 15 residues. Looked up from germline, CDR1 is MNHEY and CDR2 is SVGAGI. DNA of the CDR3: TGTGCCAGCAGTTACTCGCCCGGTGCTAGCTATGGCTACACCTTC. Translation gives CASSYSPGASYGYTF.

This clone has only one observation. The V gene is TRBV11-2, the J gene TRBJ1-1, with 9 bases lining up with TRBD1. The CDR3 sequence is 11 residues long. Germline lookup yields CDR1 SGHAT and CDR2 FQNNGV. After removal of 6 bases from V and 11 bases from J, the junction contained 4 bases not matched to a gene. The CDR3 nucleotides are TGTGCCAGCAGACCTACAGGGGGCGCTTTCTTT. This gives the protein CASRPTGGAFF.

The rearrangement links TRBV11-3 to TRBJ2-1, with 7 bases fitting TRBD1. V lost 5 bases and J lost 8; bases outside the gene matches: 9. This CDR3 comprises 14 residues. The germline V gene has CDR1 SGHNT and CDR2 YENEEA. The DNA of the CDR3 is TGTGCCAGCAGCCTCGGACAGGCCCCGTATGAGCAGTTCTTC. As protein: CASSLGQAPYEQFF.

The chain uses TRBV5-1 and TRBJ1-1; D is perhaps TRBD1 (5 bases). The length of the CDR3 is 13 residues. Trimming removed 7 bases at V and 1 base at J, with 11 bases between. Germline V CDR1 and CDR2: SGHRS, YFSETQ. The CDR3 sequence is CASRDRRNTEAFF. The DNA of the CDR3 is TGCGCCAGCCGAGACAGAAGGAACACTGAAGCTTTCTTT.

The chain links TRBV10-1 to TRBJ2-2, with D unclear. Germline V gives CDR1 WNHNN, CDR2 SYGVQD (reference sequence). The CDR3 is 13 residues long. Trimming took off 4 bases at V and 3 bases at J, with 6 bases between the two ends. The CDR3 coding sequence is TGCGCCAGCAGTGCCTCTTACACCGGGGAGCTGTTTTTT. This gives the protein CASSASYTGELFF.

The J gene is TRBJ2-6, the V gene TRBV18, with D perhaps TRBD1 (5 bases). V shed 6 bases and J shed 2 bases, with 14 bases lying between them. The CDR3 spans 16 residues. Germline V lookup: CDR1 KGHSH, CDR2 LQKENI. CDR3 DNA: TGTGCCAGCTCCCAGAACCAGGGTACTGGGGCCAACGTCCTGACTTTC. The encoded protein is CASSQNQGTGANVLTF. Using reference TRBV18 and TRBJ2-6 for the parts outside the CDR3, the full variable domain is NAGVMQNPRHLVRRRGQEARLRCSPMKGHSHVYWYRQLPEEGLKFMVYLQKENIIDESGMPKERFSAEFPKEGPSILRIQQVVRGDSAAYFCASSQNQGTGANVLTFGAGSRLTVL.

This rearrangement joins TRBV5-1 to TRBJ2-6; possible D gene TRBD2, 6 bases. CDR1 and CDR2 from the germline V gene are SGHRS and YFSETQ. CDR3 size: 18 residues. V gave up 3 bases and J gave up 2 bases, with 18 bases separating them. DNA for the CDR3: TGCGCCAGCAGCTCACGGGGGATAGCGGCACCTGGGGCCAACGTCCTGACTTTC. Its protein product is CASSSRGIAAPGANVLTF.

V and J are TRBV6-5 and TRBJ1-1; a weak D match, TRBD1 (6 bases). This CDR3 comprises 16 residues. CDR1 is MNHEY and CDR2 is SVGAGI in the germline V gene. The V end lost 4 bases, the J end lost 1 base, and 16 bases lay between the germline ends. In DNA form, the CDR3 reads TGTGCCAGCAGTTTCCGGCGGGGGGCCCAGAACACTGAAGCTTTCTTT. It translates to CASSFRRGAQNTEAFF.

The V and J genes are TRBV10-3 and TRBJ1-5, with a tentative D call TRBD1 (6 bases). V was trimmed by 6 bases and J by 4 bases, leaving 10 bases between them. The germline gives CDR1 ENHRY, CDR2 SYGVKD. This CDR3 comprises 13 residues. The CDR3: CAISLRGNQPQHF. CDR3 sequence (DNA): TGTGCCATCAGCCTCAGGGGTAATCAGCCCCAGCATTTT.

This chain links TRBV2 with TRBJ1-1; the D gene is possibly TRBD1 (5 bases). CDR3 length equals 15 residues. Trimming shortened V by 2 bases and J by 5 bases, and 15 bases separated the two germline ends. Germline V lookup: CDR1 SNHLY, CDR2 FYNNEI. CDR3 in amino acids: CASSEWWSGETEAFF. DNA for the CDR3: TGTGCCAGCAGTGAATGGTGGTCGGGGGAAACTGAAGCTTTCTTT.

The J gene is TRBJ1-2, the V gene TRBV5-1, with 10 bases aligning to TRBD1. With 7 bases clipped from V and 2 bases from J, the junction kept 5 bases outside the gene matches. The CDR3 extends over 14 amino acids. Germline CDR1 and CDR2: SGHRS and YFSETQ. The CDR3 nucleotides read TGCGCCAGCGGAGTGACAGGGGGCAACTATGGCTACACCTTC. Translated: CASGVTGGNYGYTF.

The chain is built from TRBV6-5 and TRBJ1-1, with 7 bases aligning to TRBD1. Germline V gene sequence: CDR1 MNHEY, CDR2 SVGAGI. V trimming: 7 bases; J trimming: 1 base; junction bases outside the gene matches: 6. CDR3 length: 14 residues. The CDR3 DNA follows: TGTGCCAGCACCACGACAGGGAGGAACACTGAAGCTTTCTTT. Protein product: CASTTTGRNTEAFF.

The rearrangement joins TRBV6-5 to TRBJ2-1; perhaps TRBD2 as D (5 bases). The CDR3 loop spans 13 amino acids. Germline V gives CDR1 MNHEY, CDR2 SVGAGI. Deletions cut 4 bases from V and 4 bases from J, with 8 bases between. CDR3 in amino acids: CASSSDSYNEQFF. DNA of the CDR3: TGTGCCAGCAGTTCGGACTCTTACAATGAGCAGTTCTTC.

The chain links TRBV30 to TRBJ1-5, with TRBD1 as a possible D gene (5 bases). V was shortened by 0 bases and J by 5 bases, with 14 bases between the two germline ends. CDR3 size: 15 residues. CDR1 is GTSNPN and CDR2 is SVGIG in the germline V gene (reference sequence). CDR3 nucleotide sequence: TGTGCCTGGAGTGTACAAGGGGCGGGAGATCAGCCCCAGCATTTT. This sequence encodes CAWSVQGAGDQPQHF.